The 28 T cell receptor beta chains presented below share a single source sample, sequenced in a study of blood T cell repertoires in COVID-19. Method: immunoSEQ multiplex PCR; TCRdb's copy keeps in-frame clones and lacks some. The data show fewer than 250,000 clones, roughly four fifths seen once. Sequenced: PBMCs or T cells enriched from blood (not recorded which). All receptors come from a woman aged 50 to 60 who had been exposed to COVID-19.

This clone appeared once. The chain employs TRBV10-2 and TRBJ2-7; D is unclear. Trimming took off 10 bases at V and 2 bases at J, with 21 bases between the two ends. In germline, CDR1 is WSHSY, CDR2 SAAADI. The CDR3 is 15 amino acids. CDR3 DNA sequence: TGCGCCACTAGTGTCACCACCGGTGGAACCTACGAGCAGTACTTC. Its translation is CATSVTTGGTYEQYF.

This clone was counted a few times. The genes are TRBV18 and TRBJ2-3; the match to TRBD1 covers 9 bases. Germline CDR1 KGHSH, CDR2 LQKENI. The CDR3 is made up of 14 amino acids. Trimming took 4 bases from V and 4 from J; bases not matched to a gene: 3. CDR3 DNA: TGTGCCAGCTCACGGGACAGGGTCTCAGATACGCAGTATTTT. This translates into CASSRDRVSDTQYF.

This clone was detected only a few times. Other DNA variants within this sample encode the same CDR3. J is TRBJ2-4 and V is TRBV19; 7 bases match TRBD1. Germline lookup yields CDR1 LNHDA and CDR2 SQIVND (reference sequence). The CDR3 runs 14 residues. The J segment lost 3 bases and the V segment lost 1 base, leaving 0 bases of the junction unmatched. In DNA form, the CDR3 reads TGTGCCAGTAGTATAGGGGACAGCAAAAACATTCAGTACTTC. It encodes CASSIGDSKNIQYF.

This clone has just a few counts. V usage is TRBV9 and J usage is TRBJ2-2, with 8 bases lining up with TRBD1. Germline-derived CDR1 and CDR2 are SGDLS and YYNGEE. The CDR3 length is 15 residues. Unmatched junction bases numbered 11, after V lost 6 bases and J lost 7 bases. The CDR3 coding sequence is TGTGCCAGCACCAGCCGTACAGGGGGTAACGGGGAGCTGTTTTTT. Translation: CASTSRTGGNGELFF.

This clone appeared a single time. The rearrangement links TRBV27 to TRBJ1-1; 7 bases map to TRBD1. V shed 3 bases and J 2 bases; nucleotides not matched to a gene: 9. The CDR3 extends over 16 amino acids. The germline gives CDR1 MNHEY, CDR2 SMNVEV (reference sequence). CDR3 nucleotides: TGTGCCAGCAGTTTGAGACAGGGCAGCCGAAACACTGAAGCTTTCTTT. Translated, it gives CASSLRQGSRNTEAFF.

V usage is TRBV19 and J usage is TRBJ2-1; TRBD2 aligns across 9 bases. CDR1 and CDR2 from the germline V gene are LNHDA and SQIVND (reference sequence). This CDR3 has 14 amino acids. V shed 7 bases, J shed 3 bases, and the junction held 4 bases outside the gene matches. CDR3 in DNA: TGTGCCAGTACCTCAGCGGGAGGCTACAATGAGCAGTTCTTC. Its translation: CASTSAGGYNEQFF.

This clone was seen a single time. The chain is built from TRBV10-2 and TRBJ1-1, with 7 bases that match TRBD1. The V gene's germline CDR1 is WSHSY and CDR2 SAAADI. The J segment lost 0 bases and the V segment lost 3 bases, leaving 4 bases of the junction unmatched. This CDR3 comprises 15 residues. CDR3 in DNA: TGCGCCAGCAGTGACCTTGGACAGGTGAACACTGAAGCTTTCTTT. This sequence encodes CASSDLGQVNTEAFF.

The chain joins TRBV6-6 to TRBJ2-7; no clear D gene. The V gene lost 0 bases and the J gene lost 5 bases, with 17 bases spanning the gap. Germline CDR1 MNHNY, CDR2 SVGAGI (reference sequence). The CDR3 contains 16 residues. CDR3 nucleotides: TGTGCCAGCAGTTACTCCTCCGGGTCAAGTAAAAACGAGCAGTACTTC. It encodes CASSYSSGSSKNEQYF.

This chain links TRBV4-1 with TRBJ1-2, with 8 bases fitting TRBD1. Trimming took 0 bases from V and 5 from J; bases not matched to a gene: 11. CDR1 is MGHRA, CDR2 YSYEKL, per germline. This CDR3 has 17 amino acids. The CDR3: CASSQDGYAGTGYGYTF. The DNA for the CDR3 is TGCGCCAGCAGCCAAGATGGCTACGCCGGGACAGGTTATGGCTACACCTTC.

This clone was recorded once. The V gene is TRBV6-5, the J gene TRBJ1-5; no clear D gene. V lost 2 bases and J lost 10, with 9 bases in between. Germline V CDR1 and CDR2: MNHEY, SVGAGI. The CDR3 totals 12 residues. Written as DNA, the CDR3 is TGTGCCAGCAGTTACCCCTCGGGACCCCAGCATTTT. As protein: CASSYPSGPQHF.

This clone showed up just once. The V and J genes are TRBV5-1 and TRBJ2-2; 7 nucleotides line up with TRBD2. Trimming cost V 3 bases and J 1 base; bases outside gene matches: 18. The CDR3 runs to 20 residues. Germline V gene sequence: CDR1 SGHRS, CDR2 YFSETQ. The CDR3 coding sequence is TGCGCCAGCAGCTACCTCGGGGGGACTGTATCGACGGTGAACACCGGGGAGCTGTTTTTT. Amino acids: CASSYLGGTVSTVNTGELFF.

The genes are TRBV6-2 or TRBV6-3 and TRBJ2-7; 7 positions agree with TRBD1. The CDR3 sequence is 14 residues long. J lost 1 base, V lost 5 bases, and 5 bases had no gene match. CDR1 is MNHEY and CDR2 is SVGEGT in the germline V gene. The CDR3 sequence is CASSKQGQSYEQYF. In DNA, the CDR3 is TGTGCCAGCAGTAAACAGGGGCAGTCCTACGAGCAGTACTTC.

Remarks on this clone: This may arise from a read error, as a much more abundant clone is one base away. Other DNA sequences of this sample code for an identical CDR3. The chain employs TRBV7-3 and TRBJ1-3, with no clear D. CDR3 length equals 13 residues. Between the trimmed V and J ends, which lost 2 bases and 3 bases, there was a span of 5 bases. Germline V gene sequence: CDR1 SGHTA, CDR2 FQGTGA. In DNA, the CDR3 is TGTGCCAGCAGCTTATCGGGTGGAAACACCATATATTTT. It translates to CASSLSGGNTIYF.

The chain couples TRBV6-2 or TRBV6-3 to TRBJ2-3, with D maybe TRBD2 (7 bases). This CDR3 contains 18 residues. In germline, CDR1 is MNHEY, CDR2 SVGEGT. V lost 2 bases, J lost 2 bases, and 20 bases lay in between. DNA of the CDR3: TGTGCCAGCAGTTACCCCCCTCGGGCGGGGGCCCCCACAGATACGCAGTATTTT. Translated: CASSYPPRAGAPTDTQYF.

The J gene is TRBJ1-1, the V gene TRBV27; possibly TRBD1 for D (5 bases). Germline values: CDR1 MNHEY, CDR2 SMNVEV (reference sequence). This CDR3 contains 14 residues. V lost 2 bases and J lost 1, with 8 bases in between. CDR3 residues: CASSLGGANTEAFF. CDR3 coding DNA: TGTGCCAGCAGTTTAGGAGGGGCGAACACTGAAGCTTTCTTT.

The chain uses TRBV5-1 and TRBJ1-1; perhaps TRBD1 as D (6 bases). V was pared by 3 bases and J by 6 bases, with 12 bases between. CDR1 is SGHRS, CDR2 YFSETQ, per germline. The CDR3 contains 13 residues. Written as DNA, the CDR3 is TGCGCCAGCAGCTCAGGGGTTGTTGCTGAAGCTTTCTTT. Amino acids: CASSSGVVAEAFF.

Concerning this clone itself: The sample holds other DNA sequences that translate to the same CDR3. The chain combines TRBV24-1 with TRBJ2-3, with D possibly being TRBD2 (6 bases). The germline gives CDR1 KGHDR, CDR2 SFDVKD. CDR3 length: 13 residues. The ends were cut back, 5 bases at V and 1 base at J, with 6 bases in the middle. The CDR3 region is CATSGGGTDTQYF. The CDR3 region has the DNA TGTGCCACCAGTGGGGGGGGCACAGATACGCAGTATTTT.

The CDR3 DNA sequence: TGCAGTAGTTACAGGAACACTGAAGCTTTCTTT. Its translation: CSSYRNTEAFF. The chain uses TRBV20-1 and TRBJ1-1; unclear D gene. The CDR3 loop spans 11 amino acids. Germline V CDR1 and CDR2: DFQATT, SNEGSKA (reference sequence). Trimming took off 8 bases at V and 1 base at J, with 8 bases between the two ends.

The V and J genes are TRBV28 and TRBJ1-2; D is possibly TRBD1 (5 bases). This CDR3 spans 14 amino acids. Deletions cut 3 bases from V and 0 bases from J, with 8 bases between. CDR1 is MDHEN, CDR2 SYDVKM, per germline. CDR3 amino acids: CASSFWGANYGYTF. The CDR3 nucleotides are TGTGCCAGCAGTTTTTGGGGGGCTAACTATGGCTACACCTTC.

This chain joins TRBV28 and TRBJ1-4; no clear D. The germline gives CDR1 MDHEN, CDR2 SYDVKM. With 2 bases removed from V and 3 bases from J, the gap between germline ends came to 7 bases. The CDR3 is made up of 14 amino acids. CDR3 residues: CASSLLVSNEKLFF. CDR3 sequence (DNA): TGTGCCAGCAGTTTACTAGTTTCTAATGAAAAACTGTTTTTT. The full variable domain, its missing parts supplied by reference TRBV28 and TRBJ1-4, is DVKVTQSSRYLVKRTGEKVFLECVQDMDHENMFWYRQDPGLGLRLIYFSYDVKMKEKGDIPEGYSVSREKKERFSLILESASTNQTSMYLCASSLLVSNEKLFFGSGTQLSVL.

The rearrangement uses TRBV19 and TRBJ1-6, with D unclear. Trimming took 7 bases from V and 8 from J, leaving 18 bases between them. Per germline, CDR1 LNHDA and CDR2 SQIVND (reference sequence). This CDR3 is built from 15 residues. The CDR3 is CASIGLGQRDSPLHF. The CDR3 DNA follows: TGTGCCAGTATTGGACTAGGGCAGAGAGATTCACCCCTCCACTTT.

The rearrangement links TRBV29-1 to TRBJ1-1, with D perhaps matching TRBD1 (6 bases). Germline V gives CDR1 SQVTM, CDR2 ANQGSEA. The CDR3 has 14 amino acids. V lost 4 bases, J lost 4 bases, and 16 bases lay in between. The CDR3 is CSVASSQGSTEAFF. The CDR3 DNA is TGCAGCGTTGCATCGTCCCAGGGGAGCACTGAAGCTTTCTTT. The variable domain in full, with the rest retrieved from reference TRBV29-1 and TRBJ1-1, is SAVISQKPSRDICQRGTSLTIQCQVDSQVTMMFWYRQQPGQSLTLIATANQGSEATYESGFVIDKFPISRPNLTFSTLTVSNMSPEDSSIYLCSVASSQGSTEAFFGQGTRLTVV.

The chain uses TRBV6-1 and TRBJ1-5, with 11 bases identical to TRBD1. This CDR3 has 18 residues. Germline V gives CDR1 MNHNS, CDR2 SASEGT. The ends lost 2 bases at V and 3 bases at J; junction bases unmatched: 9. The CDR3 protein is CASSERWTGGVFNQPQHF. CDR3 sequence (DNA): TGTGCCAGCAGTGAAAGGTGGACAGGGGGCGTCTTCAATCAGCCCCAGCATTTT.

This chain uses TRBV7-2 with TRBJ2-1; D uncertain. The CDR3 extends over 12 amino acids. The germline gives CDR1 SGHTA, CDR2 FQGNSA. V was shortened by 1 base and J by 8 bases, with 6 bases between the two germline ends. CDR3 in amino acids: CASSLGYYEQFF. DNA of the CDR3: TGTGCCAGCAGCTTAGGCTATTATGAGCAGTTCTTC.

This clone was counted only a few times. The V and J genes are TRBV18 and TRBJ1-1, with 10 positions matching TRBD1. Germline V gene data show CDR1 as KGHSH and CDR2 as LQKENI. The junction had 9 bases not matched to a gene; V was cut back by 3 bases and J by 5 bases. The CDR3 loop spans 16 amino acids. CDR3 amino acids: CASSPPNRDRGTEAFF. In DNA, the CDR3 is TGTGCCAGCTCACCTCCTAACCGGGACAGGGGAACTGAAGCTTTCTTT.

The rearrangement links TRBV4-1 to TRBJ1-1; D not resolved. With 0 bases removed from V and 3 bases from J, the gap between germline ends came to 14 bases. The V gene's germline CDR1 is MGHRA and CDR2 YSYEKL. This CDR3 is 16 amino acids long. The CDR3 region is CASSQEPSSADTEAFF. CDR3 bases: TGCGCCAGCAGCCAAGAACCCTCCAGTGCGGACACTGAAGCTTTCTTT.

The V gene is TRBV11-2, the J gene TRBJ2-1; D remains ambiguous. The CDR3 length is 11 residues. V lost 6 bases and J 8 bases, leaving 8 bases between the germline ends. Per the germline V gene, CDR1 is SGHAT and CDR2 is FQNNGV. CDR3 residues: CASRYGDEQFF. In DNA, the CDR3 is TGTGCCAGCAGGTACGGTGATGAGCAGTTCTTC. The full variable domain, completed using reference TRBV11-2 and TRBJ2-1, is EAGVAQSPRYKIIEKRQSVAFWCNPISGHATLYWYQQILGQGPKLLIQFQNNGVVDDSQLPKDRFSAERLKGVDSTLKIQPAKLEDSAVYLCASRYGDEQFFGPGTRLTVL.

The sample holds a few counts of this clone. The chain joins TRBV5-6 to TRBJ1-1, with D possibly TRBD1 on 6 matching bases. Trimming cost V 1 base and J 5 bases, with 6 bases left between them. Germline CDR1 and CDR2: SGHDT and YYEEEE. The CDR3 extends over 12 amino acids. CDR3 bases: TGTGCCAGCAGCTTGCAGGGGACTGAAGCTTTCTTT. This codes for CASSLQGTEAFF.